This T cell receptor (beta chain) was retrieved from a study of technical replicates of blood from four donors. Profiled with immunoSEQ multiplex PCR; TCRdb holds only in-frame clones, not every one. This sample yields 75,000 to 100,000 clones, of which around 96% are seen a single time; 0.2% to 0.3% belongs to the top ten. CDR1 is MDHEN, CDR2 SYDVKM, per germline. There are 15 residues in the CDR3. After removal of 8 bases from V and 1 base from J, the junction contained 10 bases not matched to a gene. This clone was picked up one time. The clonotype originates from a human donor in good health. The sample comprised T cells isolated from PBMCs. The chain uses TRBV28 and TRBJ2-7; TRBD1 aligns across 8 bases. The CDR3 loop is CASPPARTGSYEQYF. DNA of the CDR3: TGTGCCAGCCCGCCCGCCCGGACAGGGTCCTACGAGCAGTACTTC.